Below, 18 T cell receptor beta chains from the same sample are listed, as sequenced in a study of T cells in localized non-small cell lung cancer. TCRdb's table, derived via immunoSEQ multiplex PCR, lists solely in-frame clones and lacks some. The sample yields over 30,000 clones, roughly 89% seen once. The specimen comprised peripheral blood mononuclear cells, sampled before any cancer treatment. Every receptor here comes from a male donor older than 55 with stage II lung adenocarcinoma.

This chain joins TRBV6-5 and TRBJ2-7, with D unclear. This CDR3 has 14 amino acids. CDR1 MNHEY and CDR2 SVGAGI come from the germline V gene. Trimming removed 3 bases from V and 0 bases from J, with 9 bases in between. CDR3 sequence: CASSYRTDSYEQYF. The CDR3 DNA reads TGTGCCAGCAGTTATCGTACAGACTCCTACGAGCAGTACTTC.

The chain has TRBV28 and TRBJ1-4, with a weak D call TRBD1 (6 bases). The CDR3 totals 16 residues. CDR1 is MDHEN and CDR2 is SYDVKM in the germline V gene. Trimming removed 3 bases from V and 6 bases from J, with 17 bases in between. The CDR3, as DNA: TGTGCCAGCAGTTTGCGACAGGCCCTAGGCGATGAAAAACTGTTTTTT. Translating it yields CASSLRQALGDEKLFF.

This clone was counted once. The chain couples TRBV12-5 to TRBJ2-3; D remains ambiguous. The V end was cut by 6 bases, the J end by 4 bases, with 5 bases between. The CDR3 is 11 residues long. The germline V gene encodes CDR1 LGHNT and CDR2 FRNRAP. In DNA, the CDR3 is TGTGCTAGTGGGAACTCAGATACGCAGTATTTT. Protein: CASGNSDTQYF.

This clone turned up a few times. This sequence joins TRBV28 and TRBJ1-1, with a tentative D call TRBD1 (6 bases). CDR3 length equals 14 residues. Trimming pared 7 bases from V and 1 base from J, leaving 13 bases between. Germline V lookup: CDR1 MDHEN, CDR2 SYDVKM. The CDR3 reads CASIKGGTNTEAFF. The DNA of the CDR3 is TGTGCCAGCATCAAAGGGGGTACGAACACTGAAGCTTTCTTT.

This rearrangement joins TRBV21-1 to TRBJ1-2. TRBV21-1 is annotated as a pseudogene. The CDR3 is made up of 16 amino acids. The CDR3 DNA is TGTGCCAGCAGCATGGGTAGGGCAGCAGCTAACTATGGCTACACCTTC. Its protein is CASSMGRAAANYGYTF.

About this clone itself: Sequence at one end of the junction differs from germline and may be a read error. The chain's CDR3 is CASSLPGHGYTF. Here the CDR3 DNA reads TGTGCCAGCAGCCTACCGGGACATGGCTACACCTTC. The chain couples TRBV5-1 to TRBJ1-2, with D possibly TRBD1 on 5 matching bases. The CDR3 spans 12 residues. The germline gives CDR1 SGHRS, CDR2 YFSETQ.

There are a few counts of this clone. The chain recombines TRBV21-1 with TRBJ2-6; the DNA was not compared with TRBD1, the D call given in the table. TRBV21-1 corresponds to a pseudogene. The length of the CDR3 is 16 residues. CDR3 amino acids: CASRQRPGPGANVLTF. The CDR3 nucleotides read TGTGCCAGCAGACAGAGACCCGGCCCTGGGGCCAACGTCCTGACTTTC.

V gene TRBV6-5 combines with J gene TRBJ1-5; D may be TRBD1 (5 bases). Looked up from germline, CDR1 is MNHEY and CDR2 is SVGAGI. Trimming removed 0 bases at V and 2 bases at J, with 8 bases between. The CDR3 is 15 residues long. CDR3 bases: TGTGCCAGCAGTTACTCGGGAGGGGGCAATCAGCCCCAGCATTTT. Protein: CASSYSGGGNQPQHF.

The chain combines TRBV6-1 with TRBJ2-2; no clear D gene. Trimming removed 2 bases at V and 9 bases at J, with 4 bases between. This CDR3 has 11 residues. Germline loops: CDR1 MNHNS, CDR2 SASEGT. CDR3 region: CASSESRELFF. The CDR3 coding sequence is TGTGCCAGCAGTGAAAGCAGGGAGCTGTTTTTT.

The V gene is TRBV10-3, the J gene TRBJ2-7; D is unresolved. The ends were cut back, 5 bases at V and 0 bases at J, with 14 bases in the middle. The CDR3 runs to 15 residues. In germline, CDR1 is ENHRY, CDR2 SYGVKD. CDR3 residues: CAISPNVGGSYEQYF. The DNA for the CDR3 is TGTGCCATCAGTCCCAACGTGGGTGGCTCCTACGAGCAGTACTTC.

The gene calls are TRBV19 and TRBJ2-2; D unclear. Germline assignment: CDR1 LNHDA and CDR2 SQIVND (reference sequence). The CDR3 length is 14 residues. V gave up 7 bases and J gave up 5 bases, with 14 bases separating them. The CDR3 reads CASKAGTSTGELFF. The CDR3 region has the DNA TGTGCCAGTAAAGCCGGAACGTCTACCGGGGAGCTGTTTTTT.

This chain connects TRBV11-2 to TRBJ2-2; 7 bases are a match to TRBD2. CDR1 is SGHAT and CDR2 is FQNNGV in the germline V gene. Trimming removed 5 bases from V and 0 bases from J; junction bases left unmatched: 15. This CDR3 region has 19 residues. The CDR3 DNA sequence: TGTGCCAGCAGCCCAAGACCGGGAGGCCGAAACGCGAACACCGGGGAGCTGTTTTTT. It yields the protein CASSPRPGGRNANTGELFF.

The V call is TRBV15, the J call TRBJ2-7, with 8 bases aligning to TRBD2. The CDR3 extends over 14 amino acids. With V trimmed by 3 bases and J by 0 bases, 1 base remained unmatched. The V gene's germline CDR1 is LNHNV and CDR2 YYDKDF (reference sequence). The CDR3 DNA follows: TGTGCCACCAGCAGGGCGGGGGGCTCCTACGAGCAGTACTTC. Amino acids: CATSRAGGSYEQYF.

The chain joins TRBV7-9 to TRBJ2-7; D is unresolved. With 5 bases removed from V and 0 bases from J, the gap between germline ends came to 5 bases. CDR1 SEHNR and CDR2 FQNEAQ come from the germline V gene (reference sequence). The CDR3 loop spans 12 amino acids. CDR3 protein: CASSPSSYEQYF. Here the CDR3 DNA reads TGTGCCAGCAGCCCGAGCTCCTACGAGCAGTACTTC.

V gene TRBV27 combines with J gene TRBJ2-1, with TRBD1 as a possible D gene (6 bases). The germline V and J ends were trimmed by 4 bases and 3 bases, with 16 bases remaining between them. Germline CDR1 and CDR2: MNHEY and SMNVEV (reference sequence). This CDR3 is 16 amino acids long. The chain's CDR3 is CASSSRRGRGYNEQFF. The CDR3 DNA reads TGTGCCAGCAGTTCCCGCAGGGGAAGGGGCTACAATGAGCAGTTCTTC.

This chain joins TRBV29-1 and TRBJ1-1; D unresolved. With 7 bases removed from V and 2 bases from J, the gap between germline ends came to 20 bases. The CDR3 loop spans 15 amino acids. Germline V CDR1 and CDR2: SQVTM, ANQGSEA. The CDR3 coding sequence is TGCAGCGCACTGGGAGGCGGGATCCCCAACACTGAAGCTTTCTTT. Protein sequence: CSALGGGIPNTEAFF.

The chain combines TRBV19 with TRBJ2-2, with 10 bases fitting TRBD2. From germline, CDR1 is LNHDA and CDR2 SQIVND (reference sequence). The CDR3 contains 16 residues. V shed 1 base, J shed 5 bases, and the junction held 4 bases outside the gene matches. In DNA, the CDR3 is TGTGCCAGTAGTATAGGAGCGGGAGGGCCTACCGGGGAGCTGTTTTTT. This sequence encodes CASSIGAGGPTGELFF.

This clone was observed once. The J gene is TRBJ2-2, the V gene TRBV7-3, with 7 bases identical to TRBD2. Trimming cost V 5 bases and J 4 bases; bases outside gene matches: 7. Germline V lookup: CDR1 SGHTA, CDR2 FQGTGA. The CDR3 consists of 15 residues. This CDR3 reads CASSETGRGTGELFF. As DNA, the CDR3 is TGTGCCAGCAGCGAAACGGGGAGGGGCACCGGGGAGCTGTTTTTT.